These 32 T cell receptor beta chains share one sample of origin, sequenced in a study of T cell responses to AZD1222 COVID-19 vaccine. Method: immunoSEQ multiplex PCR; TCRdb's copy keeps in-frame clones and lacks some. Of 150,000 or so clones in the sample, more than 85% were seen once. The material sequenced was peripheral blood, taken 28 days after the second AZD1222 dose. The receptors were gathered from an adult who received the AZD1222 COVID-19 vaccine.

V and J are TRBV5-1 and TRBJ1-1; 7 bases are shared with TRBD1. The CDR3 runs to 15 residues. Trimming removed 4 bases from V and 0 bases from J; junction bases left unmatched: 6. Germline V lookup: CDR1 SGHRS, CDR2 YFSETQ. The CDR3 loop is CASSMTGTLNTEAFF. Here the CDR3 DNA reads TGCGCCAGCAGCATGACAGGGACCTTGAACACTGAAGCTTTCTTT.

The chain combines TRBV6-6 with TRBJ1-1, with D possibly matching TRBD1 (6 bases). The CDR3 has 15 amino acids. V was clipped by 0 bases and J by 0 bases, with 8 bases between them. The germline V gene encodes CDR1 MNHNY and CDR2 SVGAGI (reference sequence). CDR3 in amino acids: CASSYSGGLNTEAFF. The CDR3 region has the DNA TGTGCCAGCAGTTACTCCGGGGGCCTGAACACTGAAGCTTTCTTT.

CDR3 loop: CASSASGAKGAGELFF. CDR3 coding DNA: TGTGCCAGCAGCGCCAGTGGGGCAAAGGGGGCCGGGGAGCTGTTTTTT. The chain links TRBV2 to TRBJ2-2; weak D call: TRBD1 (6 bases). CDR1 is SNHLY and CDR2 is FYNNEI in the germline V gene. The CDR3 runs to 16 residues. V lost 6 bases to trimming and J lost 6 bases, with 20 bases between them. Looking up the rest from reference TRBV2 and TRBJ2-2 gives the full variable domain: EPEVTQTPSHQVTQMGQEVILRCVPISNHLYFYWYRQILGQKVEFLVSFYNNEISEKSEIFDDQFSVERPDGSNFTLKIRSTKLEDSAMYFCASSASGAKGAGELFFGEGSRLTVL.

V gene TRBV7-8 combines with J gene TRBJ1-6; 8 bases agree with TRBD1. The CDR3 contains 15 residues. Per germline, CDR1 SGHVS and CDR2 FQNEAQ. Unmatched junction bases numbered 8, after V lost 4 bases and J lost 9 bases. This chain's CDR3 is CASSSGQGMSSPLHF. The CDR3 DNA is TGTGCCAGCAGCTCCGGACAGGGAATGAGTTCACCCCTCCACTTT.

This chain connects TRBV5-6 to TRBJ1-5; weak D call: TRBD1 (5 bases). Per the germline V gene, CDR1 is SGHDT and CDR2 is YYEEEE. The length of the CDR3 is 14 residues. V was clipped by 0 bases and J by 5 bases, with 9 bases between them. The CDR3 here is CASSLALGDQPQHF. The CDR3 DNA reads as TGTGCCAGCAGCTTGGCCCTGGGGGATCAGCCCCAGCATTTT. Looking up the rest from reference TRBV5-6 and TRBJ1-5 gives the full variable domain: DAGVTQSPTHLIKTRGQQVTLRCSPKSGHDTVSWYQQALGQGPQFIFQYYEEEERQRGNFPDRFSGHQFPNYSSELNVNALLLGDSALYLCASSLALGDQPQHFGDGTRLSIL.

The rearrangement uses TRBV11-2 and TRBJ2-1; D is possibly TRBD1 (5 bases). Germline lookup yields CDR1 SGHAT and CDR2 FQNNGV. There are 15 residues in the CDR3. The V end lost 0 bases, the J end lost 8 bases, and 14 bases lay between the germline ends. The chain's CDR3 is CASSLDAVWGDEQFF. The CDR3 region has the DNA TGTGCCAGCAGCTTAGATGCCGTATGGGGCGATGAGCAGTTCTTC. Looking up the rest from reference TRBV11-2 and TRBJ2-1 gives the full variable domain: EAGVAQSPRYKIIEKRQSVAFWCNPISGHATLYWYQQILGQGPKLLIQFQNNGVVDDSQLPKDRFSAERLKGVDSTLKIQPAKLEDSAVYLCASSLDAVWGDEQFFGPGTRLTVL.

The chain couples TRBV5-4 to TRBJ2-3, with TRBD2 identical over 14 bases. The ends lost 4 bases at V and 2 bases at J; junction bases unmatched: 6. CDR1 is SGHNT, CDR2 YYREEE, per germline (reference sequence). CDR3 length equals 17 residues. CDR3 DNA: TGTGCCAGCAGCGGGACTAGCGGGAGAACAAACACAGATACGCAGTATTTT. The encoded protein is CASSGTSGRTNTDTQYF.

CDR3 sequence: CATSREQGSYEQYF. CDR3 bases: TGTGCCACCAGCAGAGAACAGGGGTCCTACGAGCAGTACTTC. The chain is built from TRBV15 and TRBJ2-7; TRBD1 aligns across 7 bases. This CDR3 region has 14 residues. CDR1 is LNHNV, CDR2 YYDKDF, per germline (reference sequence). V was clipped by 0 bases and J by 1 base; unmatched bases: 0.

The chain recombines TRBV5-5 with TRBJ1-2; 7 bases align to TRBD1. The junction had 0 bases not matched to a gene; V was cut back by 3 bases and J by 4 bases. The CDR3 consists of 12 residues. Germline V gene lookup returns CDR1 SGHKS and CDR2 YYEKEE (reference sequence). This chain's CDR3 is CASSSGGYGYTF. In DNA form, the CDR3 reads TGTGCCAGCAGCTCAGGGGGCTATGGCTACACCTTC.

This sequence joins TRBV3-1 (or the pseudogene TRBV3-2) and TRBJ2-3; D not resolved. Germline loops: CDR1 LGHDT, CDR2 YNNKEL (reference sequence). The CDR3 is 13 amino acids. V was shortened by 0 bases and J by 4 bases, with 5 bases between the two germline ends. The chain's CDR3 is CASSQDLADTQYF. In DNA form, the CDR3 reads TGTGCCAGCAGCCAAGATTTGGCAGATACGCAGTATTTT.

The chain uses TRBV9 and TRBJ2-2, with D possibly matching TRBD2 (5 bases). The CDR3 has 15 residues. From germline, CDR1 is SGDLS and CDR2 YYNGEE. V lost 0 bases and J lost 2, with 8 bases in between. CDR3 sequence reads: CASSVGTSNTGELFF. The CDR3 DNA sequence: TGTGCCAGCAGCGTAGGGACTTCCAACACCGGGGAGCTGTTTTTT.

This clone appeared once. This chain joins TRBV10-3 and TRBJ1-4; D is unclear. Germline V lookup: CDR1 ENHRY, CDR2 SYGVKD. V shed 4 bases and J shed 10 bases, with 16 bases lying between them. The CDR3 loop spans 14 amino acids. The CDR3, as DNA: TGTGCCATCAGTGGAGAGAAGGGAACGGGAAAACTGTTTTTT. This codes for CAISGEKGTGKLFF.

Remarks on this clone: Other DNA sequences from this sample encode an identical CDR3 as well. This chain links TRBV20-1 with TRBJ1-5, with D perhaps matching TRBD1 (5 bases). The germline V and J ends were trimmed by 6 bases and 4 bases, with 13 bases remaining between them. The V gene's germline CDR1 is DFQATT and CDR2 SNEGSKA (reference sequence). This CDR3 has 13 residues. This CDR3 reads CSASQGSNQPQHF. CDR3 DNA sequence: TGCAGTGCCAGTCAGGGTAGTAATCAGCCCCAGCATTTT.

V usage is TRBV4-1 and J usage is TRBJ2-7, with D possibly TRBD2 on 6 matching bases. This CDR3 has 13 amino acids. V gave up 0 bases and J gave up 6 bases, with 9 bases separating them. CDR1 MGHRA and CDR2 YSYEKL come from the germline V gene. This CDR3 is CASSQDKGGEQYF. The CDR3, as DNA: TGCGCCAGCAGCCAAGATAAGGGAGGCGAGCAGTACTTC.

The chain uses TRBV7-9 and TRBJ2-1; D ambiguous. The CDR3 has 14 residues. The germline CDR1 and CDR2 sequences are SEHNR and FQNEAQ (reference sequence). V lost 5 bases, J lost 4 bases, and 12 bases lay in between. This CDR3 is CASSRNQEYNEQFF. The DNA for the CDR3 is TGTGCCAGCAGCCGAAATCAGGAATACAATGAGCAGTTCTTC.

This rearrangement joins TRBV3-1 (or the pseudogene TRBV3-2) to TRBJ1-6; D is ambiguous. CDR1 is LGHDT, CDR2 YNNKEL, per germline (reference sequence). With 4 bases removed from V and 5 bases from J, the gap between germline ends came to 12 bases. This CDR3 contains 15 residues. The CDR3 DNA is TGTGCCAGCAGCCGCGGGTTGGAAAATAATTCACCCCTCCACTTT. Translating gives CASSRGLENNSPLHF.

The chain joins TRBV2 to TRBJ1-5; D gene unclear. The CDR3 sequence is 13 residues long. The ends were cut back, 2 bases at V and 7 bases at J, with 9 bases in the middle. Germline loops: CDR1 SNHLY, CDR2 FYNNEI. DNA of the CDR3: TGTGCCAGCAGTGAATCGACGGGGCAGCCCCAGCATTTT. Its translation is CASSESTGQPQHF.

This chain connects TRBV7-8 to TRBJ1-3; no firm D call. V was trimmed by 7 bases and J by 0 bases, leaving 13 bases between them. The CDR3 has 15 amino acids. The germline V gene encodes CDR1 SGHVS and CDR2 FQNEAQ. This CDR3 is CASKREPSSGNTIYF. CDR3 nucleotide sequence: TGTGCCAGCAAGCGGGAGCCAAGCTCTGGAAACACCATATATTTT.

The chain has TRBV27 and TRBJ2-3, with TRBD1 as a possible D gene (5 bases). CDR1 and CDR2 from the germline V gene are MNHEY and SMNVEV (reference sequence). This CDR3 is built from 15 residues. Trimming left V 2 bases short and J 2 bases short, with 11 bases between. CDR3 protein: CASSLSRGPTDTQYF. CDR3 bases: TGTGCCAGCAGTTTAAGTAGGGGCCCCACAGATACGCAGTATTTT.

The chain has TRBV6-5 and TRBJ2-2, with D possibly being TRBD1 (5 bases). The CDR3 is 14 residues long. Germline CDR1 MNHEY, CDR2 SVGAGI. Trimming stripped 5 bases from V and 3 bases from J, with 10 bases between. The CDR3, as DNA: TGTGCCAGCAGTAGAACAGGCGACACCGGGGAGCTGTTTTTT. Protein product: CASSRTGDTGELFF.

The V gene is TRBV6-5, the J gene TRBJ2-2; TRBD1 matches 7 bases. Per the germline V gene, CDR1 is MNHEY and CDR2 is SVGAGI. Losses at the gene ends were 4 bases for V and 2 bases for J; bases not matched to a gene: 4. The CDR3 loop spans 15 amino acids. CDR3 sequence reads: CASSSNRGNTGELFF. The DNA of the CDR3 is TGTGCCAGCAGTTCCAACAGGGGCAACACCGGGGAGCTGTTTTTT.

V is TRBV21-1 and J is TRBJ2-7; no DNA check was done on the table's D call, TRBD2. TRBV21-1 is a recognized pseudogene. The CDR3 consists of 16 residues. This CDR3 reads CASSKRRRGFSYEQYF. CDR3 coding DNA: TGTGCCAGCAGCAAACGAAGGCGGGGTTTCTCCTACGAGCAGTACTTC.

The genes are TRBV3-1 (or the pseudogene TRBV3-2) and TRBJ1-2; D ambiguous. This CDR3 contains 13 residues. V gave up 1 base and J gave up 5 bases, with 8 bases separating them. Germline CDR1 is LGHDT and CDR2 is YNNKEL (reference sequence). As DNA, the CDR3 is TGTGCCAGCAGCCAAGGTGGAGGGTATGGCTACACCTTC. As protein: CASSQGGGYGYTF.

The V gene is TRBV27, the J gene TRBJ1-1; 8 bases are shared with TRBD1. This CDR3 has 15 amino acids. Germline V CDR1 and CDR2: MNHEY, SMNVEV (reference sequence). V shed 1 base and J 1 base; nucleotides not matched to a gene: 2. CDR3 bases: TGTGCCAGCAGTTTATGGGGGACAGGGAACACTGAAGCTTTCTTT. This gives the protein CASSLWGTGNTEAFF.

The chain uses TRBV6-5 and TRBJ2-2; D perhaps matches TRBD1 (5 bases). The CDR3 is 13 residues long. Trimming removed 6 bases from V and 1 base from J, with 6 bases in between. CDR1 and CDR2 (germline): MNHEY, SVGAGI. For the CDR3, the DNA is TGTGCCAGCAGGCAGGGGAACACCGGGGAGCTGTTTTTT. Its translation: CASRQGNTGELFF.

The chain employs TRBV4-3 and TRBJ1-2; 7 positions match TRBD1. The ends lost 0 bases at V and 12 bases at J; junction bases unmatched: 7. The CDR3 runs to 13 residues. The germline gives CDR1 LGHNA, CDR2 YSLEER. The DNA for the CDR3 is TGCGCCAGCAGCCAAGACCCGGGACAGCGTAACACCTTC. This encodes CASSQDPGQRNTF.

The gene calls are TRBV4-1 and TRBJ1-2, with TRBD1 identical over 7 bases. In germline, CDR1 is MGHRA, CDR2 YSYEKL. This CDR3 has 16 residues. Unmatched junction bases numbered 5, after V lost 1 base and J lost 0 bases. The CDR3 is CASSQGQGRSNYGYTF. The CDR3 DNA sequence: TGCGCCAGCAGCCAAGGACAGGGTCGGTCTAACTATGGCTACACCTTC.

Only a few counts were recorded for this clone. V and J are TRBV14 and TRBJ2-7; maybe TRBD1 (5 bases). The CDR3 runs to 15 residues. The germline V gene encodes CDR1 SGHDN and CDR2 FVKESK. V gave up 3 bases and J gave up 0 bases, with 12 bases separating them. The CDR3 bases are TGTGCCAGCAGCCACGACAGAGCCGGCTCCTACGAGCAGTACTTC. Translating it yields CASSHDRAGSYEQYF.

The chain couples TRBV18 to TRBJ2-5, with TRBD1 matching over 7 bases. Germline V CDR1 and CDR2: KGHSH, LQKENI. CDR3 length equals 14 residues. The ends lost 0 bases at V and 7 bases at J; junction bases unmatched: 5. The CDR3 sequence: CASSPPDRVATQYF. CDR3 nucleotides: TGTGCCAGCTCACCACCTGACAGGGTCGCGACCCAGTACTTC.

V gene TRBV27 combines with J gene TRBJ1-5; D ambiguous. This CDR3 region has 13 residues. The V gene's germline CDR1 is MNHEY and CDR2 SMNVEV (reference sequence). V was shortened by 4 bases and J by 3 bases, with 7 bases between the two germline ends. Here the CDR3 DNA reads TGTGCCAGCAGTTGGGGTCCCAATCAGCCCCAGCATTTT. Translation: CASSWGPNQPQHF.

The CDR3 reads CASSYEPGWETQYF. CDR3 nucleotides: TGTGCCAGCAGTTACGAGCCAGGGTGGGAGACCCAGTACTTC. The chain joins TRBV6-2 or TRBV6-3 to TRBJ2-5; perhaps TRBD1 as D (5 bases). Germline lookup yields CDR1 MNHEY and CDR2 SVGEGT. This CDR3 spans 14 amino acids. V lost 2 bases and J 5 bases, leaving 12 bases between the germline ends.

J is TRBJ1-6 and V is TRBV10-3, with 12 bases matching TRBD1. CDR1 is ENHRY, CDR2 SYGVKD, per germline. The CDR3 has 15 residues. J lost 7 bases, V lost 10 bases, and 8 bases had no gene match. The CDR3: CATGQGAIRNSPLHF. The DNA of the CDR3 is TGTGCCACGGGACAGGGGGCGATTAGAAATTCACCCCTCCACTTT.